The following is a T cell receptor (beta chain) sequence with its context. Original handling: The assay estimated nucleated cells by amplifying reference gene primers. The table came from immunoSEQ multiplex PCR; TCRdb's copy has only in-frame clones and leaves some out. The V and J calls and the clone size are those of that table, but D and trimming were determined from the DNA. The profile shows some 210,000 clones, 82% of them singletons. CDR3 size: 15 residues. With V trimmed by 6 bases and J by 5 bases, 8 bases remained unmatched. Per germline, CDR1 MRHNA and CDR2 SNTAGT. This entry belongs to a study of blood T cell repertoires in COVID-19. The overall study: From T cells, B-cell-depleted T cells, or PBMCs came the material, which was cDNA or gDNA.

Material: peripheral blood. The chain joins TRBV6-4 to TRBJ2-1; 9 nucleotides line up with TRBD1. This clonotype originated in a woman in her 40s with acute or convalescent COVID-19. The CDR3 region is CASSRDRASNNEQFF. CDR3 nucleotide sequence: TGTGCCAGCAGCCGGGACAGGGCGAGCAACAATGAGCAGTTCTTC.